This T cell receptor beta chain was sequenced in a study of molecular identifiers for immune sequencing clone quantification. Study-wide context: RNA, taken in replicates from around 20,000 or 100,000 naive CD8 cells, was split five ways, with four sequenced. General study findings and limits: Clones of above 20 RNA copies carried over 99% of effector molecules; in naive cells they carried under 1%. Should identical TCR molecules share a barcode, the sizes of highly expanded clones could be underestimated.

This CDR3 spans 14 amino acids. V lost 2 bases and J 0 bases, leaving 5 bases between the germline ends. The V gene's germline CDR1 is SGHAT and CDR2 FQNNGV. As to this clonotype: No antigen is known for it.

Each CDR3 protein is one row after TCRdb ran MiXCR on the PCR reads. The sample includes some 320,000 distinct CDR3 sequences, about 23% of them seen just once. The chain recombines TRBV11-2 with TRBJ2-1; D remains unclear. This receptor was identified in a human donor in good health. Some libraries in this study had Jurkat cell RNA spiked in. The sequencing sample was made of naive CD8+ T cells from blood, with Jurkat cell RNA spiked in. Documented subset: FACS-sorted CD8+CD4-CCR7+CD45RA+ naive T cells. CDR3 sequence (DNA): TGTGCCAGCAGCTTAACAGCCTCCTACAATGAGCAGTTCTTC. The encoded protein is CASSLTASYNEQFF.